A single sample is the source of the 25 T cell receptor beta chains below, sequenced in a study of siplizumab effects on memory and regulatory T cells. This table comes from immunoSEQ multiplex PCR, and its TCRdb copy is limited to in-frame clones, with some not included. The sample includes fewer than 20,000 clones, 40% to 60% of them seen just once. For these receptors, no antigen is known. Cells from the mixed lymphocyte reaction underwent coculture for less than seven days at 37 degrees C. The material sequenced was CFSE-low (dividing) CD4+ T cells sorted from an allogeneic mixed lymphocyte reaction. The receptor set was obtained from a human donor in good health; the cells came from an allogeneic mixed lymphocyte reaction.

This clone showed up just a few times. The V call is TRBV18, the J call TRBJ2-6, with D perhaps matching TRBD2 (5 bases). V dropped 1 base and J dropped 0 bases, with 7 bases sitting between them. The germline gives CDR1 KGHSH, CDR2 LQKENI. The CDR3 loop spans 16 amino acids. The CDR3, as DNA: TGTGCCAGCTCACCACTCGCGGGCTCTGGGGCCAACGTCCTGACTTTC. It encodes CASSPLAGSGANVLTF.

The chain carries TRBV11-3 and TRBJ1-1, with D tentatively TRBD1 (6 bases). V was trimmed by 5 bases and J by 10 bases, leaving 20 bases between them. The germline CDR1 and CDR2 sequences are SGHNT and YENEEA. CDR3 length equals 14 residues. CDR3 residues: CASSLNRAQRGAFF. The CDR3 DNA follows: TGTGCCAGCAGCCTGAACAGGGCTCAAAGGGGAGCTTTCTTT.

This clone was seen more than once but under ten times. The chain recombines TRBV5-1 with TRBJ1-2, with no clear D. This CDR3 spans 14 amino acids. The germline V and J ends were trimmed by 0 bases and 7 bases, with 13 bases remaining between them. Germline V gene sequence: CDR1 SGHRS, CDR2 YFSETQ. The CDR3 loop is CASSLAVEPGGYTF. Here the CDR3 DNA reads TGCGCCAGCAGCTTGGCCGTCGAACCGGGTGGCTACACCTTC.

The chain employs TRBV5-4 and TRBJ2-2, with TRBD2 matching 9 bases. With 7 bases clipped from V and 4 bases from J, the junction kept 8 bases outside the gene matches. The CDR3 covers 15 residues. Germline V lookup: CDR1 SGHNT, CDR2 YYREEE (reference sequence). CDR3: CASGSGGPGTGELFF. The CDR3, as DNA: TGTGCCAGCGGAAGCGGGGGGCCCGGCACCGGGGAGCTGTTTTTT.

Of note for this clone: The junction shows a germline mismatch at one end, possibly a read error. The V gene is TRBV25-1, the J gene TRBJ1-2, with D possibly being TRBD1 (6 bases). CDR1 is MGHDK, CDR2 SYGVNS, per germline. The CDR3 runs 16 residues. CDR3: CASSDVTVGANYGYAF. The CDR3 DNA is TGTGCCAGCAGTGATGTGACAGTGGGGGCCAACTATGGCTACGCCTTC.

There are a few counts of this clone. The V gene is TRBV4-1, the J gene TRBJ2-2; no clear D gene. Trimming took off 4 bases at V and 8 bases at J, with 8 bases between the two ends. Germline CDR1 MGHRA, CDR2 YSYEKL. The CDR3 runs to 12 residues. The CDR3 sequence is CASSRATGELFF. In nucleotides, the CDR3 is TGCGCCAGCAGCCGAGCGACAGGGGAGCTGTTTTTT.

The rearrangement uses TRBV5-1 and TRBJ2-2; D gene uncertain. Germline-derived CDR1 and CDR2 are SGHRS and YFSETQ. V lost 4 bases to trimming and J lost 3 bases, with 1 base between them. This CDR3 contains 11 residues. The CDR3 protein is CASSHTGELFF. CDR3 sequence (DNA): TGCGCCAGCAGCCACACCGGGGAGCTGTTTTTT.

CDR3 in amino acids: CASSPTSDEQFF. DNA of the CDR3: TGTGCCAGCAGCCCCACTAGCGATGAGCAGTTCTTC. The chain carries TRBV14 and TRBJ2-1; 7 bases match TRBD2. This CDR3 region has 12 residues. CDR1 SGHDN and CDR2 FVKESK come from the germline V gene. Losses at the gene ends were 4 bases for V and 8 bases for J; bases not matched to a gene: 2.

The genes are TRBV4-2 and TRBJ1-2; tentatively, D is TRBD1 (6 bases). The V end lost 1 base, the J end lost 3 bases, and 15 bases lay between the germline ends. This CDR3 is 16 amino acids long. The germline V gene encodes CDR1 LGHNA and CDR2 YNFKEQ. CDR3 nucleotide sequence: TGTGCCAGCAGCCAAGGAGACGGCAGGGGAGACTATGGCTACACCTTC. It codes for CASSQGDGRGDYGYTF.

The V and J genes are TRBV5-6 and TRBJ1-6; 7 nucleotides line up with TRBD1. The ends lost 0 bases at V and 9 bases at J; junction bases unmatched: 3. The germline gives CDR1 SGHDT, CDR2 YYEEEE. The CDR3 is 14 residues long. The CDR3 protein is CASSLDRGGSPLHF. The CDR3 DNA reads TGTGCCAGCAGCTTGGACAGGGGCGGTTCACCCCTCCACTTT.

The chain combines TRBV6-5 with TRBJ1-2; the D gene is possibly TRBD1 (5 bases). Germline CDR1 is MNHEY and CDR2 is SVGAGI. This CDR3 comprises 12 residues. V was clipped by 0 bases and J by 7 bases, with 6 bases between them. The DNA for the CDR3 is TGTGCCAGCAGTTACTCACAGGTTGGCTACACCTTC. Translation gives CASSYSQVGYTF.

This clone was seen a handful of times. The rearrangement joins TRBV18 to TRBJ2-5; 10 bases fit TRBD2. Per germline, CDR1 KGHSH and CDR2 LQKENI. CDR3 length: 15 amino acids. V lost 1 base to trimming and J lost 5 bases; unmatched junction nucleotides: 4. In DNA, the CDR3 is TGTGCCAGCTCACCACAGCTAGCGGGGGTTGAGACCCAGTACTTC. Its protein product is CASSPQLAGVETQYF.

This clone was observed a single time. CDR3 in DNA: TGCGCCAGCAGCCAAACCCCTCCCTTAAACTATGGCTACACCTTC. Residues: CASSQTPPLNYGYTF. This rearrangement joins TRBV4-3 to TRBJ1-2; D is undetermined. CDR1 is LGHNA, CDR2 YSLEER, per germline. This CDR3 has 15 residues. V was cut by 2 bases and J by 2 bases, with 12 bases left in between.

The chain recombines TRBV18 with TRBJ2-5; D may be TRBD2 (6 bases). Trimming left V 5 bases short and J 4 bases short, with 8 bases between. Germline loops: CDR1 KGHSH, CDR2 LQKENI. The CDR3 contains 12 residues. CDR3: CASSNSGETQYF. CDR3 nucleotides: TGTGCCAGCTCAAATAGCGGAGAGACCCAGTACTTC.

This clone was seen once. In DNA form, the CDR3 reads TGCGCCAGCAGCCACCCACAGGGGGAGACCCAGTACTTC. Amino acid sequence: CASSHPQGETQYF. V is TRBV4-1 and J is TRBJ2-5, with TRBD1 matching over 7 bases. The germline CDR1 and CDR2 sequences are MGHRA and YSYEKL. J lost 5 bases, V lost 3 bases, and 3 bases had no gene match. This CDR3 region has 13 residues.

In this sample, this clone turned up a few times. The rearrangement links TRBV6-5 to TRBJ2-3; no clear D. The CDR3 is made up of 14 amino acids. V lost 6 bases and J lost 4, with 14 bases in between. Looked up from germline, CDR1 is MNHEY and CDR2 is SVGAGI. The CDR3 loop reads CASSSDPAADTQYF. DNA for the CDR3: TGTGCCAGCAGCTCCGACCCCGCGGCAGATACGCAGTATTTT.

This clone was detected only a few times. The chain joins TRBV5-4 to TRBJ2-7, with D possibly being TRBD1 (5 bases). The CDR3 totals 15 residues. The V and J ends lost 3 bases and 3 bases respectively, with 16 bases between them. From germline, CDR1 is SGHNT and CDR2 YYREEE (reference sequence). CDR3 nucleotide sequence: TGTGCCAGCAGCTCCACACTCGGGCAGGGCTACGAGCAGTACTTC. Amino acid sequence: CASSSTLGQGYEQYF. The full variable domain, rest sourced from reference TRBV5-4 and TRBJ2-7, is ETGVTQSPTHLIKTRGQQVTLRCSSQSGHNTVSWYQQALGQGPQFIFQYYREEENGRGNFPPRFSGLQFPNYSSELNVNALELDDSALYLCASSSTLGQGYEQYFGPGTRLTVT.

This clone was counted a few times. This chain uses TRBV18 with TRBJ1-2, with D unresolved. V lost 2 bases and J lost 3, with 7 bases in between. This CDR3 comprises 13 residues. The V gene's germline CDR1 is KGHSH and CDR2 LQKENI. DNA of the CDR3: TGTGCCAGCTCACCAGGGTTGGACTATGGCTACACCTTC. Protein sequence: CASSPGLDYGYTF.

This clone is a singleton in its sample. The chain combines TRBV5-1 with TRBJ2-3; tentatively, D is TRBD2 (6 bases). V lost 0 bases and J lost 2, with 16 bases in between. The V gene's germline CDR1 is SGHRS and CDR2 YFSETQ. The length of the CDR3 is 17 residues. CDR3 bases: TGCGCCAGCAGCTTGGTAATAATGGGGGGTTCCACAGATACGCAGTATTTT. Encoded protein: CASSLVIMGGSTDTQYF.

The chain joins TRBV6-5 to TRBJ2-5; D is uncertain. Matching the DNA end better, TRBJ2-7 makes the J call doubtful. The CDR3 consists of 13 residues. Germline V CDR1 and CDR2: MNHEY, SVGAGI. The CDR3 bases are TGTGCCAGCAGTCCACCCGGGCTCTACGAGCAGTACTTC. Translated, it gives CASSPPGLYEQYF.

This clone was detected once. CDR3 nucleotides: TGTGCCAGCGGACCCGGGACGGTGTACCAAGAGACCCAGTACTTC. This translates into CASGPGTVYQETQYF. The chain combines TRBV5-4 with TRBJ2-5; D tentatively fits TRBD1 or TRBD2 (5 bases each). The germline V and J ends were trimmed by 7 bases and 0 bases, with 16 bases remaining between them. The CDR3 has 15 residues. Germline CDR1 is SGHNT and CDR2 is YYREEE (reference sequence).

Sample share makes this clone medium-sized. The V and J genes are TRBV19 and TRBJ1-2; 9 bases are shared with TRBD1. The germline CDR1 and CDR2 sequences are LNHDA and SQIVND (reference sequence). There are 15 residues in the CDR3. V shed 5 bases, J shed 8 bases, and the junction held 12 bases outside the gene matches. In DNA form, the CDR3 reads TGTGCCAGTAGTGTCGCCGGACAGGGGTTTTACGGCTACACCTTC. This codes for CASSVAGQGFYGYTF.

This clone was detected a few times. The chain employs TRBV5-1 and TRBJ1-1; tentatively, D is TRBD1 (5 bases). This CDR3 contains 14 residues. CDR1 and CDR2 (germline): SGHRS, YFSETQ. Trimming shortened V by 7 bases and J by 1 base, and 14 bases separated the two germline ends. CDR3 sequence: CASAQGAPNTEAFF. CDR3 bases: TGCGCCAGCGCCCAAGGGGCACCGAACACTGAAGCTTTCTTT.

This clone came up a few times. V and J are TRBV5-6 and TRBJ1-2; D call uncertain. Trimming shortened V by 2 bases and J by 4 bases, and 9 bases separated the two germline ends. The germline V gene has CDR1 SGHDT and CDR2 YYEEEE. CDR3 length: 13 residues. CDR3 amino acids: CASSFDNFYGYTF. In nucleotides, the CDR3 is TGTGCCAGCAGCTTTGACAATTTCTATGGCTACACCTTC.

In nucleotides, the CDR3 is TGTGCCAGCAGTGCTCAGGGGCAAAATCAGCCCCAGCATTTT. It codes for CASSAQGQNQPQHF. The J gene is TRBJ1-5, the V gene TRBV2; maybe TRBD1 (6 bases). This CDR3 is built from 14 residues. CDR1 is SNHLY, CDR2 FYNNEI, per germline. V dropped 4 bases and J dropped 4 bases, with 11 bases sitting between them.